These 10 T cell receptor beta chains were all obtained from the same sample, sequenced in a study of persistence of HIV-infected CD4 T cells. The immunoSEQ assay was version 4, run in survey mode. The method was immunoSEQ multiplex PCR; TCRdb's version includes in-frame clones alone and lacks a portion of them. The sample contains tens of thousands of clones, roughly 71% of which appear only once. An overlapping HIV-1 Gag peptide pool stimulated these cells at approximately 1 ug/peptide/mL. Sorting selected CD4+ T cells upregulating both CD40 ligand and CD69. Their antigens are not known. Sample: CD4+ T cells sorted from PBMCs after roughly 18-hour stimulation, taken from a patient who received antiretroviral therapy. These receptors were obtained from an adult man with HIV who was CMV-seropositive.

This clone was observed once. The CDR3 loop is CASSETSGVNSYEQYF. The CDR3 DNA follows: TGTGCCAGCAGTGAGACTAGCGGGGTCAACTCCTACGAGCAGTACTTC. This chain links TRBV25-1 with TRBJ2-7, with 11 positions matching TRBD2. The germline V gene encodes CDR1 MGHDK and CDR2 SYGVNS. J gave up 0 bases and V 3 bases, and 4 bases lay outside the gene matches. The CDR3 covers 16 residues.

The chain is built from TRBV24-1 and TRBJ1-2; no clear D. The CDR3 extends over 14 amino acids. Trimming removed 3 bases from V and 3 bases from J, with 10 bases in between. Germline CDR1 KGHDR, CDR2 SFDVKD. DNA for the CDR3: TGTGCCACCAGTGATCCCCGGCGCTACTATGGCTACACCTTC. It codes for CATSDPRRYYGYTF.

The chain employs TRBV28 and TRBJ2-1; D is unclear. This CDR3 has 14 residues. V gave up 1 base and J gave up 4 bases, with 8 bases separating them. From germline, CDR1 is MDHEN and CDR2 SYDVKM. CDR3 coding DNA: TGTGCCAGCAGTTTATCGAACGGTTACAATGAGCAGTTCTTC. This encodes CASSLSNGYNEQFF.

In regard to this clone: Distinct nucleotide sequences in the sample also encode this CDR3. The rearrangement joins TRBV20-1 to TRBJ1-1, with D perhaps matching TRBD1 (5 bases). CDR3 length: 11 amino acids. Per germline, CDR1 DFQATT and CDR2 SNEGSKA (reference sequence). Trimming pared 6 bases from V and 0 bases from J, leaving 5 bases between. This chain's CDR3 is CSAGVNTEAFF. The CDR3 nucleotides are TGCAGTGCGGGGGTGAACACTGAAGCTTTCTTT.

There are a few counts of this clone. The J gene is TRBJ1-5, the V gene TRBV28; no clear D. The CDR3 length is 12 residues. V dropped 10 bases and J dropped 4 bases, with 11 bases sitting between them. The V gene's germline CDR1 is MDHEN and CDR2 SYDVKM. The CDR3 DNA reads TGTGCCATCTCTCTCATTAATCAGCCCCAGCATTTT. This gives the protein CAISLINQPQHF. Using reference TRBV28 and TRBJ1-5 for the parts outside the CDR3, the full variable domain is DVKVTQSSRYLVKRTGEKVFLECVQDMDHENMFWYRQDPGLGLRLIYFSYDVKMKEKGDIPEGYSVSREKKERFSLILESASTNQTSMYLCAISLINQPQHFGDGTRLSIL.

V usage is TRBV27 and J usage is TRBJ2-3, with D possibly TRBD2 on 7 matching bases. Germline CDR1 reads MNHEY; CDR2 reads SMNVEV (reference sequence). Trimming removed 0 bases at V and 6 bases at J, with 16 bases between. The CDR3 spans 16 residues. The CDR3 nucleotides read TGTGCCAGCAGTTTATCAGGCGGGGGCGGCCGGGATACGCAGTATTTT. Translated: CASSLSGGGGRDTQYF.

J is TRBJ1-6 and V is TRBV6-5, with 8 bases aligning to TRBD1. This CDR3 contains 14 residues. V trimming: 7 bases; J trimming: 6 bases; junction bases outside the gene matches: 5. Germline loops: CDR1 MNHEY, CDR2 SVGAGI. DNA of the CDR3: TGTGCCAGCACCAGGACAGGGAGTAATTCACCCCTCCACTTT. Protein product: CASTRTGSNSPLHF.

The gene calls are TRBV24-1 and TRBJ1-5, with 8 bases matching TRBD1. Germline V gene data show CDR1 as KGHDR and CDR2 as SFDVKD. Germline trimming cut 4 bases from V and 3 bases from J; bases unmatched to any gene: 7. This CDR3 has 16 residues. CDR3 amino acids: CATSDGSGGLNQPQHF. CDR3 DNA sequence: TGTGCCACCAGTGACGGATCAGGGGGCCTCAATCAGCCCCAGCATTTT.

V and J are TRBV7-6 and TRBJ2-7; 7 positions match TRBD1. J lost 5 bases, V lost 5 bases, and 12 bases had no gene match. Germline CDR1 SGHVS, CDR2 FNYEAQ. The CDR3 length is 15 residues. CDR3 in DNA: TGTGCCAGCAGCCGGTATATGGGCCAGGGGGACGAGCAGTACTTC. Residues: CASSRYMGQGDEQYF.

This clone appeared once. The CDR3, as DNA: TGTGCCAGCAGCCTCGGGGCCTACTCTGGAAACACCATATATTTT. As protein: CASSLGAYSGNTIYF. The V and J genes are TRBV3-1 (or the pseudogene TRBV3-2) and TRBJ1-3, with D possibly being TRBD1 (5 bases). This CDR3 is built from 15 residues. Germline V gives CDR1 LGHDT, CDR2 YNNKEL (reference sequence). V was trimmed by 4 bases and J by 0 bases, leaving 10 bases between them.